These 17 T cell receptor beta chains were all obtained from the same sample, sequenced in a study of T-cell reconstitution after alpha-beta-depleted transplantation in children. Preparation of the TCRbeta library used unique molecular identifiers. MiXCR, run by TCRdb on the PCR reads, gives a single entry per CDR3 protein. The sample holds around 210,000 distinct CDR3 sequences, approximately 6.3% seen once. The sample consisted of PBMCs, taken before TCRalphabeta/CD19-depleted stem cell transplant. All receptors come from a boy younger than 10 with acute lymphoblastic leukemia, due to receive a stem cell transplant.

This clonotype was observed many times. The CDR3 region is CASSLGVQAGNTIYF. DNA for the CDR3: TGTGCCAGCAGCTTGGGCGTACAGGCTGGAAACACCATATATTTT. The chain recombines TRBV7-8 with TRBJ1-3, with D perhaps TRBD1 (5 bases). From germline, CDR1 is SGHVS and CDR2 FQNEAQ. The CDR3 covers 15 residues. Trimming stripped 3 bases from V and 2 bases from J, with 11 bases between. The whole variable domain, remainder taken from reference TRBV7-8 and TRBJ1-3, is GAGVSQSPRYKVAKRGQDVALRCDPISGHVSLFWYQQALGQGPEFLTYFQNEAQLDKSGLPSDRFFAERPEGSVSTLKIQRTQQEDSAVYLCASSLGVQAGNTIYFGEGSWLTVV.

This clonotype appeared many times. This chain uses TRBV12-3 or TRBV12-4 with TRBJ1-2, with D possibly matching TRBD1 (5 bases). V was pared by 5 bases and J by 0 bases, with 16 bases between. The length of the CDR3 is 16 residues. As DNA, the CDR3 is TGTGCCAGCAGTACTCGGGGGGGGACTACTAACTATGGCTACACCTTC. It yields the protein CASSTRGGTTNYGYTF.

This sequence joins TRBV3-1 and TRBJ2-1, with TRBD1 identical over 8 bases. The CDR3 extends over 16 amino acids. Germline V gene lookup returns CDR1 LGHDT and CDR2 YNNKEL (reference sequence). With V trimmed by 10 bases and J by 8 bases, 19 bases remained unmatched. CDR3 in amino acids: CATSQGPGTGADEQFF. Here the CDR3 DNA reads TGTGCCACCTCCCAGGGACCCGGGACAGGTGCGGATGAGCAGTTCTTC.

In its sample, this clonotype was seen a few times. V usage is TRBV20-1 and J usage is TRBJ2-6; D call uncertain. The V end was cut by 6 bases, the J end by 0 bases, with 9 bases between. The V gene's germline CDR1 is DFQATT and CDR2 SNEGSKA (reference sequence). The CDR3 loop spans 14 amino acids. Written as DNA, the CDR3 is TGCAGTGCCGCGGCGGCCTCTGGGGCCAACGTCCTGACTTTC. Translated: CSAAAASGANVLTF.

The chain combines TRBV20-1 with TRBJ2-2; 7 positions match TRBD2. The CDR3 runs to 15 residues. The junction had 5 bases not matched to a gene; V was cut back by 0 bases and J by 4 bases. Germline lookup yields CDR1 DFQATT and CDR2 SNEGSKA (reference sequence). CDR3 bases: TGCAGTGCTAGAGATCGGGACTATGGCACCGGGGAGCTGTTTTTT. It translates to CSARDRDYGTGELFF.

This chain joins TRBV4-3 and TRBJ2-1; D gene unclear. Germline V gene sequence: CDR1 LGHNA, CDR2 YSLEER. The V gene lost 1 base and the J gene lost 2 bases, with 12 bases spanning the gap. This CDR3 comprises 16 residues. The CDR3 spells CASSQGVTTTYNEQFF. For the CDR3, the DNA is TGCGCCAGCAGCCAAGGAGTAACGACGACCTACAATGAGCAGTTCTTC.

At least ten counts were recorded for this clonotype. The rearrangement joins TRBV5-5 to TRBJ1-4, with D unclear. The CDR3 runs 12 residues. Germline V CDR1 and CDR2: SGHKS, YYEKEE (reference sequence). The V gene lost 3 bases and the J gene lost 8 bases, with 8 bases spanning the gap. CDR3 region: CASSSGWEKLFF. Here the CDR3 DNA reads TGTGCCAGCAGCTCGGGCTGGGAAAAACTGTTTTTT.

V usage is TRBV10-3 and J usage is TRBJ1-1; D may be TRBD1 (5 bases). The CDR3 consists of 12 residues. Germline values: CDR1 ENHRY, CDR2 SYGVKD. The V end was cut by 6 bases, the J end by 1 base, with 6 bases between. The CDR3 loop reads CAIRQGNTEAFF. As DNA, the CDR3 is TGTGCCATCAGGCAGGGGAACACTGAAGCTTTCTTT.

This clonotype was detected many times. This rearrangement joins TRBV20-1 to TRBJ2-6; no clear D. CDR1 and CDR2 (germline): DFQATT, SNEGSKA (reference sequence). CDR3 length: 13 residues. Trimming took off 0 bases at V and 4 bases at J, with 4 bases between the two ends. CDR3 DNA: TGCAGTGCTAGAGATGCGGGGGCCAACGTCCTGACTTTC. Translating gives CSARDAGANVLTF.

In this sample, this clonotype turned up many times. This sequence joins TRBV6-1 and TRBJ1-3, with 9 nucleotides matching TRBD1. V was pared by 6 bases and J by 0 bases, with 6 bases of the junction left unmatched. The V gene's germline CDR1 is MNHNS and CDR2 SASEGT. The CDR3 is made up of 16 amino acids. The CDR3 DNA follows: TGTGCCAGCAGGGGCCCGGACAGGGGCTCTGGAAACACCATATATTTT. Translated: CASRGPDRGSGNTIYF.

V is TRBV15 and J is TRBJ1-1; D is unclear. The V gene's germline CDR1 is LNHNV and CDR2 YYDKDF (reference sequence). This CDR3 is built from 13 residues. Trimming removed 8 bases from V and 2 bases from J, with 12 bases in between. The CDR3 region has the DNA TGTGCCACCGGGGTTTCTGCAAACACTGAAGCTTTCTTT. This gives the protein CATGVSANTEAFF.

This clonotype was seen many times. This chain links TRBV5-5 with TRBJ1-2, with 8 bases fitting TRBD1. The CDR3 consists of 15 residues. CDR1 and CDR2 (germline): SGHKS, YYEKEE (reference sequence). V was pared by 1 base and J by 3 bases, with 5 bases of the junction left unmatched. Here the CDR3 DNA reads TGTGCCAGCAGCTTGAGGGACAGGTTCCACTATGGCTACACCTTC. It is translated as CASSLRDRFHYGYTF.

This clonotype has at least ten counts. CDR3 amino acids: CASSRGLEANEQFF. The CDR3 DNA reads as TGTGCCAGCAGCCGCGGGCTAGAAGCTAATGAGCAGTTCTTC. The gene calls are TRBV7-8 and TRBJ2-1, with D perhaps TRBD2 (5 bases). The CDR3 loop spans 14 amino acids. Germline-derived CDR1 and CDR2 are SGHVS and FQNEAQ. V lost 5 bases, J lost 7 bases, and 15 bases lay in between.

The sample holds a few counts of this clonotype. This chain connects TRBV6-2 or TRBV6-3 to TRBJ2-2; possible D gene TRBD1, 6 bases. The V end lost 6 bases, the J end lost 2 bases, and 22 bases lay between the germline ends. Per the germline V gene, CDR1 is MNHEY and CDR2 is SVGEGT. The CDR3 contains 18 residues. Here the CDR3 reads CASSPSDGQSQNTGELFF. The CDR3 bases are TGTGCCAGCAGCCCCTCGGACGGACAGAGTCAAAACACCGGGGAGCTGTTTTTT.

This clonotype was counted many times. The chain has TRBV29-1 and TRBJ1-2; no definite D call. Trimming pared 2 bases from V and 2 bases from J, leaving 6 bases between. Germline V gives CDR1 SQVTM, CDR2 ANQGSEA. The CDR3 spans 12 residues. This chain's CDR3 is CSVEIGNYGYTF. CDR3 DNA sequence: TGCAGCGTTGAAATCGGGAACTATGGCTACACCTTC.

This clonotype was seen at least ten times. The CDR3 loop is CASSSITDTQYF. The CDR3 region has the DNA TGTGCCAGCAGTTCGATCACAGATACGCAGTATTTT. The rearrangement joins TRBV7-2 to TRBJ2-3, with D unclear. Germline V gives CDR1 SGHTA, CDR2 FQGNSA. The CDR3 length is 12 residues. V was shortened by 6 bases and J by 2 bases, with 6 bases between the two germline ends.

This clonotype appeared many times. J is TRBJ2-7 and V is TRBV29-1, with D maybe TRBD1 (5 bases). Trimming pared 4 bases from V and 0 bases from J, leaving 10 bases between. The CDR3 length is 13 residues. Germline values: CDR1 SQVTM, CDR2 ANQGSEA. Here the CDR3 reads CSVVTAGSYEQYF. The DNA of the CDR3 is TGCAGCGTTGTGACAGCAGGCTCCTACGAGCAGTACTTC.